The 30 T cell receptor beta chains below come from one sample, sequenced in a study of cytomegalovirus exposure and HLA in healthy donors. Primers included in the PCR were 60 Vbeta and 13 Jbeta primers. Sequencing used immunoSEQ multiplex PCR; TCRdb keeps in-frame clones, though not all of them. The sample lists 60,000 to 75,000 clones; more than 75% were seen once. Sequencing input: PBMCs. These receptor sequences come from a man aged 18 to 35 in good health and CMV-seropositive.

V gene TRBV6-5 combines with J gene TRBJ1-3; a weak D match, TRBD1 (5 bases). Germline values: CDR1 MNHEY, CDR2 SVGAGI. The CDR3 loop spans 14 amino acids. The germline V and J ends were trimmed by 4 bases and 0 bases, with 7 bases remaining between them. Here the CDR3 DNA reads TGTGCCAGCAGTTCAGGGTTCTCTGGAAACACCATATATTTT. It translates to CASSSGFSGNTIYF.

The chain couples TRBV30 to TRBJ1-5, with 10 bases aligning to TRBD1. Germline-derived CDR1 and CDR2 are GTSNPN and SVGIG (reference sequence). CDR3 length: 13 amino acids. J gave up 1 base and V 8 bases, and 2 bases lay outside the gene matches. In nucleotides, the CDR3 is TGTGCCGCGGACAGGGGGAGCAATCAGCCCCAGCATTTT. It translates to CAADRGSNQPQHF.

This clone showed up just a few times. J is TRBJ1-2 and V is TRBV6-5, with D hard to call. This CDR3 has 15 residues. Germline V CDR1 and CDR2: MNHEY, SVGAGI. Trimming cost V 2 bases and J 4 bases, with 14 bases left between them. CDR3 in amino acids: CASSYHQAGTYGYTF. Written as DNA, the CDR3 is TGTGCCAGCAGTTACCACCAGGCTGGTACCTATGGCTACACCTTC.

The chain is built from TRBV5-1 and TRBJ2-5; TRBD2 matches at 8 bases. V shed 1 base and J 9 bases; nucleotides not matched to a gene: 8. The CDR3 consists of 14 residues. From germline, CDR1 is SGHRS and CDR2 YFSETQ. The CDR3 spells CASSLQAGVQAQYF. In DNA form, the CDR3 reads TGCGCCAGCAGCTTGCAAGCGGGGGTCCAGGCCCAGTACTTC.

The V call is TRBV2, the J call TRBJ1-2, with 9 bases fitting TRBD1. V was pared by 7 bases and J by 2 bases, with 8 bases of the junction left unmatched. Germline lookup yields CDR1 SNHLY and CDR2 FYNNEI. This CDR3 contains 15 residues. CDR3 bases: TGTGCCAGCACCCGGCGACAGGGGGACAACTATGGCTACACCTTC. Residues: CASTRRQGDNYGYTF.

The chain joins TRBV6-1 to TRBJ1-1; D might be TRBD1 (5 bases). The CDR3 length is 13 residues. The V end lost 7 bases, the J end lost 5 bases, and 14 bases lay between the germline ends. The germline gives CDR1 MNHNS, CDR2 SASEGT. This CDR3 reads CASNLQVTTEAFF. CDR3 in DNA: TGTGCCAGCAACCTACAGGTAACGACTGAAGCTTTCTTT.

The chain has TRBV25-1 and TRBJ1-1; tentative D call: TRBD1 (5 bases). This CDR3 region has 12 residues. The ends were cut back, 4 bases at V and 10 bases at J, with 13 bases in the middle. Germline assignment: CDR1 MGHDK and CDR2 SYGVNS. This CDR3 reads CASSGTEQVAFF. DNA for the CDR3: TGTGCCAGCAGTGGTACGGAACAGGTAGCTTTCTTT. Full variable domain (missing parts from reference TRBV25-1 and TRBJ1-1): EADIYQTPRYLVIGTGKKITLECSQTMGHDKMYWYQQDPGMELHLIHYSYGVNSTEKGDLSSESTVSRIRTEHFPLTLESARPSHTSQYLCASSGTEQVAFFGQGTRLTVV.

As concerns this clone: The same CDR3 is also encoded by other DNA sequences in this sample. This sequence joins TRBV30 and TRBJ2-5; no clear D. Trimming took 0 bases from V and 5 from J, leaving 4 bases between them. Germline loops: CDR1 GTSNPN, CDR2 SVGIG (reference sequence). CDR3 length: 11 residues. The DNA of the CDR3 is TGTGCCTGGAGTGTACTTGAGACCCAGTACTTC. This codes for CAWSVLETQYF.

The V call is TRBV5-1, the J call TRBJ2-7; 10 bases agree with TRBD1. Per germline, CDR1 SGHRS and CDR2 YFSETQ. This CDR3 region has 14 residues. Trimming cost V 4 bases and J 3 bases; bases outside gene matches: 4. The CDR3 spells CASSPGTGDYEQYF. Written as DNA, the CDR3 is TGCGCCAGCAGCCCCGGGACAGGGGACTACGAGCAGTACTTC.

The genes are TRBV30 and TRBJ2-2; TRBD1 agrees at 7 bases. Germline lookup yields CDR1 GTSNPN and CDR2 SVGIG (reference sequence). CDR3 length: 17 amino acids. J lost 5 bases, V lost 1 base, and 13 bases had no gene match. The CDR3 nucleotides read TGTGCCTGGAGTGACGGTCGGGCAGGGGGTAGGACCGGGGAGCTGTTTTTT. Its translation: CAWSDGRAGGRTGELFF.

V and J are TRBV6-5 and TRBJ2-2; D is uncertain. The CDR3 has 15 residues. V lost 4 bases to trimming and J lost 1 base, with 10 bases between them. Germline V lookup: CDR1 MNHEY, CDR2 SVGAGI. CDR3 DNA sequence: TGTGCCAGCAGTTCTACCGATATGAACACCGGGGAGCTGTTTTTT. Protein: CASSSTDMNTGELFF.

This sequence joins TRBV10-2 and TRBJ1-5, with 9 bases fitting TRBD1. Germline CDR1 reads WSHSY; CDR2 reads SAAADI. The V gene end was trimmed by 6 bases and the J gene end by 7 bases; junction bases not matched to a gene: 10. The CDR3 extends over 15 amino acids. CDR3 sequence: CASSSTGQGGQPQHF. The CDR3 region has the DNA TGCGCCAGCAGCTCGACGGGACAGGGTGGGCAGCCCCAGCATTTT.

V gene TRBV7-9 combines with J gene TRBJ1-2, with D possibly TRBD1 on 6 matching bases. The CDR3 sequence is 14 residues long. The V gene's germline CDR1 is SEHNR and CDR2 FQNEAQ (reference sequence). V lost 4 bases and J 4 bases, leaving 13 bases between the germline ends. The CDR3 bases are TGTGCCAGCAGCTCTCAGGGGCGGCTCTATGGCTACACCTTC. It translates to CASSSQGRLYGYTF.

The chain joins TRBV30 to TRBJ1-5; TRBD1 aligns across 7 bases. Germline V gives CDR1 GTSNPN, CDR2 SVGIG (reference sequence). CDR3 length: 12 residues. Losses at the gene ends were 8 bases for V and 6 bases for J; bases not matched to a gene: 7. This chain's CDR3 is CATGEQGQPQHF. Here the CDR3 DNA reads TGTGCCACAGGGGAACAGGGTCAGCCCCAGCATTTT.

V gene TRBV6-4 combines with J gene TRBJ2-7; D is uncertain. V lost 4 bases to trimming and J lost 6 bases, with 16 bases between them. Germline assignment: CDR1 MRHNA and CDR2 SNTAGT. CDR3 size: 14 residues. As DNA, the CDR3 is TGTGCCAGCAGTGTCTCCGCAGGCATAGTCGAGCAGTACTTC. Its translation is CASSVSAGIVEQYF.

Here the CDR3 reads CAWIPLGETQYF. The CDR3, as DNA: TGTGCCTGGATTCCCCTCGGGGAGACCCAGTACTTC. The chain is built from TRBV30 and TRBJ2-5; D is unresolved. V was trimmed by 4 bases and J by 5 bases, leaving 11 bases between them. The CDR3 sequence is 12 residues long. Germline V lookup: CDR1 GTSNPN, CDR2 SVGIG (reference sequence). Based on the CDR3 plus reference TRBV30 and TRBJ2-5, the full variable domain is SQTIHQWPATLVQPVGSPLSLECTVEGTSNPNLYWYRQAAGRGLQLLFYSVGIGQISSEVPQNLSASRPQDRQFILSSKKLLLSDSGFYLCAWIPLGETQYFGPGTRLLVL.

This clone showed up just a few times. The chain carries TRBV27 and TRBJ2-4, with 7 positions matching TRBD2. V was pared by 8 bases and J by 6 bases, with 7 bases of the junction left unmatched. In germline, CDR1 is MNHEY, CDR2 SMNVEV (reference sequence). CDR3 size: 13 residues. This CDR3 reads CASRERGVNIQYF. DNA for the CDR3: TGTGCCAGCCGGGAACGGGGGGTAAACATTCAGTACTTC.

The CDR3, as DNA: TGTGCCAGCAGCTTATATCGCCAGGGTGGCGAGCAGTACTTC. Its protein product is CASSLYRQGGEQYF. The rearrangement joins TRBV7-3 to TRBJ2-7, with a weak D call TRBD1 (5 bases). CDR1 and CDR2 (germline): SGHTA, FQGTGA. The CDR3 runs to 14 residues. Trimming removed 2 bases at V and 6 bases at J, with 14 bases between.

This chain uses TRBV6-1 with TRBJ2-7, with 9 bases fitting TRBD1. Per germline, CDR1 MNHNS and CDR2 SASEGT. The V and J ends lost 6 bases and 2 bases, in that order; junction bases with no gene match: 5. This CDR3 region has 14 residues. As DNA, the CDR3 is TGTGCCAGCAGGGAGGGACAGGGCACCTACGAGCAGTACTTC. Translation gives CASREGQGTYEQYF.

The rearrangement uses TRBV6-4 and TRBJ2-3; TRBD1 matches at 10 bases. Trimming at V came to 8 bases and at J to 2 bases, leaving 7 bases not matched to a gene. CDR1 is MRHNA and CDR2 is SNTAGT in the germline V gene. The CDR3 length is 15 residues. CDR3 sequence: CASATGTGDTDTQYF. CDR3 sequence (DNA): TGTGCCAGCGCGACCGGGACAGGGGACACAGATACGCAGTATTTT.

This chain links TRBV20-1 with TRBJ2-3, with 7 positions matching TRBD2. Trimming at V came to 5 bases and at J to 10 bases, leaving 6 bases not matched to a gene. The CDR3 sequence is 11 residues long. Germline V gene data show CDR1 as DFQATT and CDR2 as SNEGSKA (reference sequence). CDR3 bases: TGCAGTGCTCCTGGACTAGAGGCGCAGTATTTT. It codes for CSAPGLEAQYF.

In DNA, the CDR3 is TGTGCCTGGAACGTTGACAGCCTCTATGGCTACACCTTC. This translates into CAWNVDSLYGYTF. V gene TRBV30 combines with J gene TRBJ1-2; a weak D match, TRBD1 (5 bases). The CDR3 is 13 residues long. V lost 4 bases and J lost 4, with 13 bases in between. CDR1 GTSNPN and CDR2 SVGIG come from the germline V gene (reference sequence). The full variable domain, in which reference TRBV30 and TRBJ1-2 provide the parts outside the CDR3, is SQTIHQWPATLVQPVGSPLSLECTVEGTSNPNLYWYRQAAGRGLQLLFYSVGIGQISSEVPQNLSASRPQDRQFILSSKKLLLSDSGFYLCAWNVDSLYGYTFGSGTRLTVV.

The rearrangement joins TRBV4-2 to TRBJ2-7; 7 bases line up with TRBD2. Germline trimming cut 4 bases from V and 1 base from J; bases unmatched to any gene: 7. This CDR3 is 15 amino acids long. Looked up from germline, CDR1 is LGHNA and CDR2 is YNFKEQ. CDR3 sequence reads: CASSLGGGNSYEQYF. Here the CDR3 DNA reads TGTGCCAGCAGCCTTGGGGGGGGGAATTCCTACGAGCAGTACTTC.

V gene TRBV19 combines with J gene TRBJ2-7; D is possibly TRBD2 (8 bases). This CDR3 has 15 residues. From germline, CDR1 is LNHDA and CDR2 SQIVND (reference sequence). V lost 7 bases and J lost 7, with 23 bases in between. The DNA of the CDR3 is TGTGCCAGTACCTCTACGGGAGGGGGCCCTCGGGAGCAGTACTTC. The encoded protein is CASTSTGGGPREQYF.

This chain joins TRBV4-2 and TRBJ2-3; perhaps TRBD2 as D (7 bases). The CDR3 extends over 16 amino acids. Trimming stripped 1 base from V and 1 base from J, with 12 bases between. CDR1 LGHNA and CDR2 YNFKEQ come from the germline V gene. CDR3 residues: CASSQVEGGGTDTQYF. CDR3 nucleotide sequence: TGTGCCAGCAGCCAAGTTGAGGGGGGGGGCACAGATACGCAGTATTTT.

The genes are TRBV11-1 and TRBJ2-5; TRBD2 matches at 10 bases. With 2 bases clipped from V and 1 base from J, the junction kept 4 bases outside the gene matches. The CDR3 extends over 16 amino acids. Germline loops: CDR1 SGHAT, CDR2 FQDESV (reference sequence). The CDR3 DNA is TGTGCCAGCAGCTTACCTAGCGGGAGATCCCAAGAGACCCAGTACTTC. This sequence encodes CASSLPSGRSQETQYF.

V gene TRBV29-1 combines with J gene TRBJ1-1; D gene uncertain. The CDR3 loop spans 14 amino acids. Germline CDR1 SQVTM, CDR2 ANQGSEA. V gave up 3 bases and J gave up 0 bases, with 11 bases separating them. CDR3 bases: TGCAGCGTTGAGTTAGTATCCGTGAACACTGAAGCTTTCTTT. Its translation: CSVELVSVNTEAFF.

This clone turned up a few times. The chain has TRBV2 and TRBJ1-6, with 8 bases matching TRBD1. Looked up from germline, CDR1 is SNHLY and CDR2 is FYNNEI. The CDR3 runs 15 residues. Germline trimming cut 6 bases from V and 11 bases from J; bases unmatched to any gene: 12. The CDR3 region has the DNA TGTGCCAGCAGAGCCGAATCACAGGGGGGGACACCCCTCCACTTT. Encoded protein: CASRAESQGGTPLHF.

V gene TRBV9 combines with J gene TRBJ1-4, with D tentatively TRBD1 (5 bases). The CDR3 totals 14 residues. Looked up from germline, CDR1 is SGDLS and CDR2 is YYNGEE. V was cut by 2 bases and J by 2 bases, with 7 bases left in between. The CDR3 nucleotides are TGTGCCAGCAGCGTGACAGATACTAATGAAAAACTGTTTTTT. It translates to CASSVTDTNEKLFF.

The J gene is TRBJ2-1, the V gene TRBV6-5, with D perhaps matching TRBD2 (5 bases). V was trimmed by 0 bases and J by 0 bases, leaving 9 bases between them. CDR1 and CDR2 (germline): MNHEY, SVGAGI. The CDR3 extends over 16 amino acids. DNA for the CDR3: TGTGCCAGCAGTTACTCGCCCAGCGGCTCCTACAATGAGCAGTTCTTC. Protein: CASSYSPSGSYNEQFF.